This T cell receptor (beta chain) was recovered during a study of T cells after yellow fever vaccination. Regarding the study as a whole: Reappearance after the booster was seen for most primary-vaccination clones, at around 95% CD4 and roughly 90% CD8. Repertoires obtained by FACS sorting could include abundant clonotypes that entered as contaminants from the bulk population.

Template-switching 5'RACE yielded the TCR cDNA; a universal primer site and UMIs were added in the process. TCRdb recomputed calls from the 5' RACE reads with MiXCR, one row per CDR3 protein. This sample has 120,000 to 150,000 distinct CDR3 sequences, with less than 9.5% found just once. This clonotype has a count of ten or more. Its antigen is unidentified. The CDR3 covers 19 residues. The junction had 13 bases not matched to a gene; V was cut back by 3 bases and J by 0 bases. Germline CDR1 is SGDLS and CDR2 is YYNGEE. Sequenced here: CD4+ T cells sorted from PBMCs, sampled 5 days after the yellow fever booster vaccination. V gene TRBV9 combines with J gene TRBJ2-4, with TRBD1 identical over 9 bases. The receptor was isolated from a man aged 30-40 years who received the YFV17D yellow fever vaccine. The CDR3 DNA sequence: TGTGCCAGCAGCGCCCACACAGGGGGCAAAAAACTAGCCAAAAACATTCAGTACTTC. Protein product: CASSAHTGGKKLAKNIQYF. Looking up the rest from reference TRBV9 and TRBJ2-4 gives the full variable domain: DSGVTQTPKHLITATGQRVTLRCSPRSGDLSVYWYQQSLDQGLQFLIQYYNGEERAKGNILERFSAQQFPDLHSELNLSSLELGDSALYFCASSAHTGGKKLAKNIQYFGAGTRLSVL.